Described below is a single T cell receptor beta chain sequence and its context. In this sample, this clonotype turned up a few times. Its recognized antigen is unknown. Base quality data are lacking; no much larger clone is found one base away. The donors were roughly 39 Caucasian individuals from Russia, aged about 6 to 95 years, who were systemically healthy. Approximately 9.7 milliliters of peripheral blood were drawn from each donor into EDTA-treated Vacutainer tubes. Ficoll-Paque density-gradient centrifugation was used to isolate PBMCs, with at least 6.5 million per sample. Trizol reagent was used to extract total RNA from the PBMCs, yielding at least 6 micrograms per sample. Naive CD45RAhigh/CD27high T cell percentages were measured by flow cytometry on a PBMC aliquot from every donor. According to the germline V gene, CDR1 reads SQVTM and CDR2 reads ANQGSEA. The CDR3 starts with the cysteine, ends with the phenylalanine, and has 13 residues. Here the CDR3 DNA is all that survives: 39 bases in frame from base 1.

The library relied on 5' RACE. The sequencing machine was an Illumina HiSeq 2500. A second roughly 7 to 11 cycle PCR used a sample-barcoded 5' primer and a J-beta primer mix. A template-switch 5' adaptor carrying 12 random nucleotides introduced a unique molecular identifier onto each TCR beta cDNA molecule. Each sample yielded at least 2.5 million CDR3-containing paired-end reads. First-strand cDNA synthesis was performed from all RNA using the Mint cDNA synthesis kit, with priming by a TRBC-specific oligonucleotide. Following uracil-DNA glycosylase treatment, a first 18-cycle PCR with universal primers M1SS and BC2_uni_R was performed on all cDNA. The paper's data handling went like this. For normalization, 1 million high-quality reads, each with a distinct molecular identifier, were randomly selected from each sample. Instead of being binned into consensus sequences, reads with shared molecular identifiers were discarded. CDR3 identification, clonotype clustering and error correction used MiTCR with a Q25 quality threshold and the strictest error-elimination algorithm. A nonparametric unseen species model with Euler transformation was used to estimate a lower bound on total TCR beta diversity. TCRdb reanalyzed the raw reads on its own, using fastp at Q25 for trimming and MiXCR for clone calling, and kept in-frame beta chains. For every CDR3 protein sequence, its rows merge into one entry that carries the most common genes and DNA. These V and J calls originate from TCRdb's pipeline instead of the authors' own analysis. The sample has 550,000 to 650,000 distinct CDR3 sequences on record, about 26% of them singletons. The ten biggest clones cover 3% to 4.5% of the sample.

This sample was included in a study of blood T cells in healthy people across ages (dated by TCRdb to between 2015 and 2017). The study in broad terms: In model experiments, roughly one uniquely barcoded TCR beta cDNA molecule per two T cells was captured by template switching. Age-related changes in TCR beta repertoire diversity were measured in the study by deep sequencing normalized with unique cDNA molecular identifiers. The donors were divided into four age groups: young (average around 15 years), middle-aged (over 35), aged (62) and long-lived (roughly 88). For two donors (one aged 18 to 30 and one aged 80 or older), the study analyzed two additional independent replicas of 1 million unique cDNA reads from the same blood draw.

The paper's findings and limits, for the study overall: Observed TCR beta diversity per million T cells fell roughly linearly with age, and a significant reduction was already apparent by age roughly 41. Estimates of total diversity from one million sequenced T cells were regarded as lower bounds and underestimates. Bulk unsorted PBMC profiling prevented conclusive comparison of naive and antigen-experienced compartments. Donor CMV infection status was unknown, potentially confounding age-related changes in expanded clonotypes. Compared with the aged group, the long-lived group had more naive CD4+ T cells, fewer expanded clones and increased TCR diversity, suggesting age selection. A strong correlation was found between observed TCR beta diversity and the percentage of naive T cells measured by flow cytometry.

These data were also filed under a second study, of T cells of mothers and their children. That second report states: Donors were nine systemically healthy Caucasian individuals: three mothers and their six children. cDNA synthesis consumed the entire amount of extracted RNA, loaded at approximately 1.6 ug RNA in each 15 ul reaction. In the second PCR, the M1S primer introduced both the sample barcodes and 2-4 random nucleotides. Each mother yielded over 9.5 million TCR beta CDR3 reads and each child 3 million to 3.5 million reads. Thymic selection shapes the output of TCR recombination in a similar way in related and unrelated pairs, and inherited differences have a minor effect. Normalized repertoire overlap was always slightly but never significantly higher in related than unrelated mother-child pairs. No persistent microchimeric T cell clones were detected, at a sensitivity of around 97 clones per million clonotypes. Deep NGS was used in the study to compare the TCR beta repertoires of mothers and children and to look for features that separate related mother-child pairs from unrelated individuals. On average, the children were approximately 12 +/- 4 years old, while the mothers were approximately 40 +/- 4 years old. Libraries were sequenced on Illumina HiSeq 2000 with 100+100 nt paired-end reads after adapter ligation with NEBNext reagents. To prevent cross-contamination, the mother and child libraries were prepared one month apart and sequenced in separate runs. For each donor, between roughly 500,000 and 2,300,000 distinct TCR beta clonotypes were identified. Naive TCR beta clonotypes were estimated from low-frequency clonotypes matched to each donor's FACS-determined naive share, without sorting.

The chain couples TRBV29-1 to TRBJ2-5; 12 of the junction bases match TRBD2. Near its end, the DNA agrees better with TRBJ2-1, so the J call may be wrong. The source of this sequence is a boy aged 2 to 9 in good health. Sequencing was done on a sample of blood. The DNA sequence follows: TGCAGCGTTGATGGGACTAGCGGGAATGAGCAGTTCTTC. Its translation reads: CSVDGTSGNEQFF.